This TCR beta chain was observed in a study of T-cell reconstitution after alpha-beta-depleted transplantation in children. Germline assignment: CDR1 KGHDR and CDR2 SFDVKD. There are 13 residues in the CDR3. Trimming cost V 10 bases and J 7 bases, with 16 bases left between them. Construction of the TCRbeta library involved unique molecular identifiers. TCRdb re-derived calls from the PCR reads in MiXCR, one entry per CDR3 protein. The sample lists around 530,000 distinct CDR3 sequences, 32% seen once, with under 3% in the top ten. The source of this sequence is a human donor who donated a stem cell graft to a child with aplastic anemia. The sequences come from PBMCs from the stem cell graft donor, collected from the stem cell graft. The chain couples TRBV24-1 to TRBJ2-1, with D perhaps TRBD1 (6 bases). The DNA of the CDR3 is TGTGCCACGGTTTCAGGGGATAGGAATGAGCAGTTCTTC. It yields the protein CATVSGDRNEQFF.